This TCR beta chain was sequenced during a study of shared clonotypes between healthy human individuals. Study as a whole: Each donor had three CD4 naive, three CD4 memory, two CD8 naive and one CD8 memory plate. Whole-study findings and limits: A few donors had 5% to 6% of their naive CD4 clonotypes in common.

The CDR3 totals 13 residues. The V gene's germline CDR1 is SEHNR and CDR2 FQNEAQ (reference sequence). V lost 4 bases and J 11 bases, leaving 17 bases between the germline ends. A note on this clone: The antigen is not known.

At a deep level, the assay was run. Some clones are missing from TCRdb's copy, which holds only in-frame ones; the method was immunoSEQ multiplex PCR. The table includes 2 million to 2.5 million clones, roughly 96% detected once. Material: naive CD4+ T cells sorted from blood. This sample's subset: CD45RA+ positively selected. The receptor comes from a man aged 18 to 29 in good health. V gene TRBV7-9 combines with J gene TRBJ1-1; tentatively, D is TRBD1 (6 bases). CDR3: CASSSDVGAWAFF. The CDR3 DNA reads as TGTGCCAGCAGCTCGGACGTGGGGGCTTGGGCTTTCTTT.